Shown below are 30 T cell receptor beta chains from a single sample sequenced in a study of cytomegalovirus exposure and HLA in healthy donors. Sequencing was performed with immunoSEQ multiplex PCR; in TCRdb, only in-frame clones are kept and a portion is missing. The table records about 110,000 clones, about nine tenths of them present only once. The sample was PBMCs. The receptors were gathered from a woman between 18 and 29 years old in good health and CMV-seronegative.

The chain combines TRBV7-2 with TRBJ2-7; 12 bases are a match to TRBD2. This CDR3 comprises 15 residues. Germline CDR1 reads SGHTA; CDR2 reads FQGNSA. V lost 5 bases and J lost 1; bases outside the gene matches: 3. This chain's CDR3 is CASSTTSGRSYEQYF. CDR3 DNA: TGTGCCAGCAGCACAACTAGCGGGAGGTCCTACGAGCAGTACTTC.

The chain links TRBV7-3 to TRBJ1-1; D call uncertain. The V gene lost 1 base and the J gene lost 1 base, with 4 bases spanning the gap. The CDR3 covers 13 residues. Germline V gene data show CDR1 as SGHTA and CDR2 as FQGTGA. In nucleotides, the CDR3 is TGTGCCAGCAGCTTAAGGCAGAACACTGAAGCTTTCTTT. This gives the protein CASSLRQNTEAFF.

The table lists this clone with a count of one. The chain recombines TRBV6-1 with TRBJ1-5; no clear D gene. This CDR3 spans 16 amino acids. Looked up from germline, CDR1 is MNHNS and CDR2 is SASEGT. V lost 1 base to trimming and J lost 0 bases, with 10 bases between them. The CDR3 nucleotides are TGTGCCAGCAGTGAAGTCGGGTTTTATAGCAATCAGCCCCAGCATTTT. This gives the protein CASSEVGFYSNQPQHF.

The V gene is TRBV30, the J gene TRBJ2-1; no definite D call. V lost 2 bases, J lost 0 bases, and 14 bases lay in between. Germline CDR1 is GTSNPN and CDR2 is SVGIG (reference sequence). The CDR3 totals 16 residues. CDR3 sequence reads: CAWSSPAVRSYNEQFF. In DNA form, the CDR3 reads TGTGCCTGGAGTAGCCCGGCGGTCCGCTCCTACAATGAGCAGTTCTTC.

This clone was detected once. V and J are TRBV15 and TRBJ2-7; 11 nucleotides match TRBD1. In germline, CDR1 is LNHNV, CDR2 YYDKDF (reference sequence). This CDR3 spans 16 amino acids. The V and J ends lost 2 bases and 5 bases, in that order; junction bases with no gene match: 8. The CDR3 sequence: CATSRSLDRGRNEQYF. CDR3 nucleotide sequence: TGTGCCACCAGCAGATCCTTGGACAGGGGGCGGAACGAGCAGTACTTC.

This clone was seen only a few times. V and J are TRBV6-1 and TRBJ1-4; D may be TRBD1 (5 bases). The germline V gene encodes CDR1 MNHNS and CDR2 SASEGT. V lost 7 bases, J lost 2 bases, and 14 bases lay in between. The CDR3 length is 15 residues. The CDR3, as DNA: TGTGCCAGCACCCTACTAAAGGGGACTAATGAAAAACTGTTTTTT. Protein: CASTLLKGTNEKLFF.

This chain joins TRBV28 and TRBJ1-3; possible D gene TRBD1, 6 bases. The CDR3 totals 13 residues. Germline loops: CDR1 MDHEN, CDR2 SYDVKM. V was shortened by 2 bases and J by 8 bases, with 10 bases between the two germline ends. This chain's CDR3 is CASSLNRVDTIYF. CDR3 in DNA: TGTGCCAGCAGTTTAAACAGGGTGGACACCATATATTTT.

The chain is built from TRBV19 and TRBJ2-3, with D perhaps matching TRBD1 (6 bases). CDR3 length equals 14 residues. Trimming pared 5 bases from V and 2 bases from J, leaving 11 bases between. Germline V gene sequence: CDR1 LNHDA, CDR2 SQIVND (reference sequence). CDR3 nucleotide sequence: TGTGCCAGTAGTCAGGGGCGCCCCACAGATACGCAGTATTTT. Its protein is CASSQGRPTDTQYF.

The chain links TRBV5-1 to TRBJ1-2, with a tentative D call TRBD1 (6 bases). V was clipped by 2 bases and J by 5 bases, with 16 bases between them. The V gene's germline CDR1 is SGHRS and CDR2 YFSETQ. The CDR3 contains 15 residues. The CDR3 sequence: CASSFRGQALYGYTF. Written as DNA, the CDR3 is TGCGCCAGCAGCTTCAGGGGCCAGGCCCTATATGGCTACACCTTC.

V is TRBV4-1 and J is TRBJ2-7; D is perhaps TRBD2 (5 bases). Germline V gene data show CDR1 as MGHRA and CDR2 as YSYEKL. This CDR3 region has 13 residues. V was pared by 4 bases and J by 3 bases, with 10 bases between. The CDR3 protein is CASSRQEGYEQYF. For the CDR3, the DNA is TGCGCCAGCAGCCGGCAAGAGGGCTACGAGCAGTACTTC.

The rearrangement links TRBV7-9 to TRBJ2-7; 10 nucleotides match TRBD1. Germline V CDR1 and CDR2: SEHNR, FQNEAQ (reference sequence). V lost 0 bases, J lost 6 bases, and 2 bases stayed unmatched. The CDR3 is made up of 14 amino acids. The CDR3, as DNA: TGTGCCAGCAGCTTAGCCGGGACAGGGGTCGAGCAGTACTTC. Protein product: CASSLAGTGVEQYF.

This chain connects TRBV28 to TRBJ1-2; D gene ambiguous. The germline V and J ends were trimmed by 1 base and 0 bases, with 9 bases remaining between them. Germline V gene lookup returns CDR1 MDHEN and CDR2 SYDVKM. The CDR3 is 15 amino acids. CDR3 sequence: CASSLFEAPNYGYTF. The CDR3 DNA reads as TGTGCCAGCAGTTTATTTGAGGCTCCTAACTATGGCTACACCTTC.

This chain connects TRBV4-3 to TRBJ2-3; D is unresolved. Trimming left V 5 bases short and J 2 bases short, with 20 bases between. Germline V gene data show CDR1 as LGHNA and CDR2 as YSLEER. The CDR3 has 17 amino acids. In nucleotides, the CDR3 is TGCGCCAGCAGCAAAGTCTCCGGTTTTCGTCTCACAGATACGCAGTATTTT. Protein product: CASSKVSGFRLTDTQYF.

This chain links TRBV28 with TRBJ1-2; perhaps TRBD1 as D (6 bases). The CDR3 contains 14 residues. Germline assignment: CDR1 MDHEN and CDR2 SYDVKM. V lost 4 bases and J lost 2, with 11 bases in between. CDR3 amino acids: CASSSGGANYGYTF. In nucleotides, the CDR3 is TGTGCCAGCAGTTCGGGGGGGGCAAACTATGGCTACACCTTC.

The V gene is TRBV7-4, the J gene TRBJ1-2; 7 bases are shared with TRBD1. Per germline, CDR1 SGHVT and CDR2 SQSDAQ. The CDR3 spans 21 residues. Germline trimming cut 1 base from V and 3 bases from J; bases unmatched to any gene: 23. The CDR3 protein is CASSLVLYGSNQQGYDYGYTF. The CDR3 DNA is TGTGCCAGCAGCTTAGTTCTCTACGGTTCCAACCAACAGGGGTACGACTATGGCTACACCTTC.

This chain joins TRBV4-3 and TRBJ2-1, with D possibly being TRBD2 (6 bases). Trimming cost V 5 bases and J 8 bases, with 22 bases left between them. Germline lookup yields CDR1 LGHNA and CDR2 YSLEER. This CDR3 is 16 amino acids long. CDR3 bases: TGCGCCAGCAGCTTAAGATACGGGGTAGCTAGCGATGAGCAGTTCTTC. The encoded protein is CASSLRYGVASDEQFF.

J is TRBJ2-7 and V is TRBV30, with a possible D match to TRBD2 (6 bases). Germline CDR1 reads GTSNPN; CDR2 reads SVGIG (reference sequence). Trimming pared 4 bases from V and 3 bases from J, leaving 19 bases between. The CDR3 is made up of 15 amino acids. CDR3 nucleotides: TGTGCCTGGAATAAGGGACTTCTGACCTACTACGAGCAGTACTTC. Amino acids: CAWNKGLLTYYEQYF.

J is TRBJ1-5 and V is TRBV19; 8 bases map to TRBD1. V lost 6 bases to trimming and J lost 0 bases; unmatched junction nucleotides: 7. Germline loops: CDR1 LNHDA, CDR2 SQIVND (reference sequence). The CDR3 is 16 amino acids. The CDR3 reads CASSAGGPYSNQPQHF. The CDR3 DNA is TGTGCCAGTAGCGCAGGGGGCCCGTATAGCAATCAGCCCCAGCATTTT.

The chain couples TRBV7-3 to TRBJ1-6, with 9 bases fitting TRBD1. The CDR3 contains 18 residues. V lost 2 bases, J lost 6 bases, and 11 bases stayed unmatched. Germline V CDR1 and CDR2: SGHTA, FQGTGA. The CDR3 reads CASSLGPGQGSGNSPLHF. In DNA form, the CDR3 reads TGTGCCAGCAGCTTAGGGCCGGGACAGGGCTCCGGTAATTCACCCCTCCACTTT.

The chain is built from TRBV29-1 and TRBJ2-7; D is perhaps TRBD2 (5 bases). Germline-derived CDR1 and CDR2 are SQVTM and ANQGSEA. The CDR3 length is 15 residues. With 7 bases removed from V and 0 bases from J, the gap between germline ends came to 19 bases. This CDR3 reads CSARLRDSVSYEQYF. CDR3 coding DNA: TGCAGCGCCCGGCTGAGGGATAGCGTCTCCTACGAGCAGTACTTC.

This chain joins TRBV15 and TRBJ2-6; D possibly corresponds to TRBD1 (6 bases). This CDR3 spans 16 amino acids. Deletions cut 4 bases from V and 1 base from J, with 11 bases between. Germline V gene data show CDR1 as LNHNV and CDR2 as YYDKDF (reference sequence). CDR3 protein: CATSTGVGSGANVLTF. CDR3 sequence (DNA): TGTGCCACCAGCACAGGGGTGGGATCTGGGGCCAACGTCCTGACTTTC. The variable domain in full, with the rest retrieved from reference TRBV15 and TRBJ2-6, is DAMVIQNPRYQVTQFGKPVTLSCSQTLNHNVMYWYQQKSSQAPKLLFHYYDKDFNNEADTPDNFQSRRPNTSFCFLDIRSPGLGDTAMYLCATSTGVGSGANVLTFGAGSRLTVL.

The CDR3 sequence: CASSPRGAGTDTQYF. DNA for the CDR3: TGTGCCAGCAGCCCTCGGGGGGCAGGCACAGATACGCAGTATTTT. The rearrangement uses TRBV9 and TRBJ2-3, with a possible D match to TRBD2 (7 bases). Trimming took off 4 bases at V and 1 base at J, with 13 bases between the two ends. Germline CDR1 is SGDLS and CDR2 is YYNGEE. The length of the CDR3 is 15 residues.

The chain uses TRBV18 and TRBJ2-3; TRBD2 is a possible D gene (6 bases). V lost 3 bases, J lost 2 bases, and 12 bases lay in between. Germline assignment: CDR1 KGHSH and CDR2 LQKENI. This CDR3 spans 15 amino acids. CDR3 residues: CASSPRLEPTDTQYF. CDR3 DNA sequence: TGTGCCAGCTCACCTCGACTAGAGCCCACAGATACGCAGTATTTT.

V and J are TRBV29-1 and TRBJ1-1; D may be TRBD1 (6 bases). V lost 2 bases, J lost 3 bases, and 16 bases lay in between. The CDR3 runs 15 residues. Germline loops: CDR1 SQVTM, CDR2 ANQGSEA. The chain's CDR3 is CSVEWGNRVDTEAFF. The DNA of the CDR3 is TGCAGCGTTGAATGGGGGAACAGGGTAGACACTGAAGCTTTCTTT.

There are a few counts of this clone. V is TRBV4-3 and J is TRBJ2-1, with 10 bases identical to TRBD2. V trimming: 4 bases; J trimming: 1 base; junction bases outside the gene matches: 4. The CDR3 has 16 residues. CDR1 LGHNA and CDR2 YSLEER come from the germline V gene. This CDR3 is CASSLQTSGSYNEQFF. As DNA, the CDR3 is TGCGCCAGCAGCCTCCAGACTAGCGGGTCCTACAATGAGCAGTTCTTC.

CDR3 residues: CASSFREGPGQPQHF. As DNA, the CDR3 is TGTGCCAGCAGTTTCAGGGAGGGCCCTGGGCAGCCCCAGCATTTT. The chain is built from TRBV28 and TRBJ1-5, with D perhaps matching TRBD1 (5 bases). Germline CDR1 and CDR2: MDHEN and SYDVKM. There are 15 residues in the CDR3. V lost 3 bases and J 7 bases, leaving 16 bases between the germline ends.

This clone was seen just once. This chain links TRBV4-1 with TRBJ1-4; TRBD1 agrees at 9 bases. CDR3 length equals 14 residues. The germline V gene encodes CDR1 MGHRA and CDR2 YSYEKL. J gave up 11 bases and V 6 bases, and 10 bases lay outside the gene matches. The CDR3 DNA is TGCGCCAGCAGGAACCCGGACAGGGGAACTAAACTGTTTTTT. Protein sequence: CASRNPDRGTKLFF.

This clone was picked up one time. The J gene is TRBJ1-3, the V gene TRBV18; D may be TRBD1 (5 bases). V lost 11 bases and J lost 8, with 16 bases in between. There are 12 residues in the CDR3. Germline V CDR1 and CDR2: KGHSH, LQKENI. CDR3 amino acids: CAVGTGGYTIYF. DNA for the CDR3: TGTGCCGTCGGGACGGGAGGATACACCATATATTTT.

CDR3 DNA: TGTGCCAGCAGTACACTAGCGGGAGGGCCCGATGAGCAGTTCTTC. This gives the protein CASSTLAGGPDEQFF. V and J are TRBV6-4 and TRBJ2-1; 13 bases match TRBD2. J gave up 8 bases and V 5 bases, and 6 bases lay outside the gene matches. The CDR3 sequence is 15 residues long. Germline V CDR1 and CDR2: MRHNA, SNTAGT.

The rearrangement uses TRBV6-6 and TRBJ1-1, with TRBD1 identical over 11 bases. V was clipped by 4 bases and J by 2 bases; unmatched bases: 3. Per the germline V gene, CDR1 is MNHNY and CDR2 is SVGAGI (reference sequence). The CDR3 has 15 amino acids. CDR3 region: CASSWTGGANTEAFF. CDR3 sequence (DNA): TGTGCCAGCAGTTGGACAGGGGGCGCTAACACTGAAGCTTTCTTT.